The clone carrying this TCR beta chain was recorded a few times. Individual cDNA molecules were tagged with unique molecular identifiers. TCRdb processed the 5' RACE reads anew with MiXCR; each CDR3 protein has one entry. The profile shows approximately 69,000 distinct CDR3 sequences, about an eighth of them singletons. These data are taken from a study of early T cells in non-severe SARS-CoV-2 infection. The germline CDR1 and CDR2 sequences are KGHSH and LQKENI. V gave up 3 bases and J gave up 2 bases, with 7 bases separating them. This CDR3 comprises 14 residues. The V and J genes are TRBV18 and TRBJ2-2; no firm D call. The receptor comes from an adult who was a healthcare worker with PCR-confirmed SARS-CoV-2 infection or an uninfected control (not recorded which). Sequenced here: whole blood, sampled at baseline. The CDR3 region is CASSPKDNTGELFF. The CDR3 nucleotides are TGTGCCAGCTCACCGAAGGACAACACCGGGGAGCTGTTTTTT.